The next 24 T cell receptor beta chains were all read from a single sample in a study of T cell responses to AZD1222 COVID-19 vaccine (dated by TCRdb to the early 2020s). The library was prepared using the immunoSEQ multiplex PCR assay. Not all clones reach the TCRdb copy of this immuneACCESS table, which keeps in-frame sequences only. Checked studies attribute under half of the gap to unresolved V genes and leave the rest unexplained. Here the sample has approximately 97,000 clones; almost 85% occur a single time. Approximately 17% of the sample comes from the top ten. The time point label on this specimen signifies: baseline before first vaccination. This sample comprised peripheral blood, obtained on day 0 of AZD1222 vaccination. These TCRs come from an adult in good health.

This chain links TRBV27 with TRBJ2-7; tentatively, D is TRBD1 or TRBD2 (5 bases each). Between the trimmed V and J ends, which lost 4 bases and 3 bases, there was a span of 10 bases. Germline V gene sequence: CDR1 MNHEY, CDR2 SMNVEV (reference sequence). The CDR3 has 13 residues. The CDR3 nucleotides are TGTGCCAGCAGTTCCGGGACGTACTACGAGCAGTACTTC. It specifies CASSSGTYYEQYF.

V is TRBV5-1 and J is TRBJ1-1; D ambiguous. This CDR3 comprises 12 residues. Germline-derived CDR1 and CDR2 are SGHRS and YFSETQ. The V gene lost 4 bases and the J gene lost 1 base, with 5 bases spanning the gap. The CDR3 loop is CASSEGNTEAFF. Written as DNA, the CDR3 is TGCGCCAGCAGCGAGGGGAACACTGAAGCTTTCTTT.

J is TRBJ1-3 and V is TRBV11-3; TRBD1 aligns across 8 bases. The V segment lost 0 bases and the J segment 3 bases; nucleotides outside the gene matches: 4. The CDR3 runs to 16 residues. Germline-derived CDR1 and CDR2 are SGHNT and YENEEA. This chain's CDR3 is CASSLDPQGDGNTIYF. CDR3 DNA: TGTGCCAGCAGCTTAGACCCACAGGGGGATGGAAACACCATATATTTT.

This clone came up a few times. The chain links TRBV5-1 to TRBJ1-4; D is unclear. Germline V gene sequence: CDR1 SGHRS, CDR2 YFSETQ. V lost 4 bases to trimming and J lost 0 bases, with 7 bases between them. The CDR3 consists of 14 residues. Written as DNA, the CDR3 is TGCGCCAGCAGCCCCGGTGCAACTAATGAAAAACTGTTTTTT. This translates into CASSPGATNEKLFF.

The gene calls are TRBV3-1 (or the pseudogene TRBV3-2) and TRBJ1-1, with D unresolved. This CDR3 has 17 amino acids. Trimming cost V 0 bases and J 5 bases, with 19 bases left between them. The germline V gene encodes CDR1 LGHDT and CDR2 YNNKEL (reference sequence). The CDR3 nucleotides read TGTGCCAGCAGCCAAGATATGGTCGCGGCGGCGGGAACTGAAGCTTTCTTT. It yields the protein CASSQDMVAAAGTEAFF.

CDR3 sequence reads: CASSSSSPEQYF. Written as DNA, the CDR3 is TGTGCCAGCAGCTCGAGCAGTCCCGAGCAGTACTTC. The rearrangement uses TRBV3-1 (or the pseudogene TRBV3-2) and TRBJ2-7; D unclear. The CDR3 has 12 amino acids. V lost 5 bases to trimming and J lost 6 bases, with 11 bases between them. Germline CDR1 reads LGHDT; CDR2 reads YNNKEL (reference sequence).

CDR3 in amino acids: CASRNPARSREQYF. CDR3 nucleotide sequence: TGTGCCAGCAGAAACCCGGCCCGGTCTAGAGAGCAGTACTTC. The chain links TRBV2 to TRBJ2-7, with D unclear. This CDR3 is built from 14 residues. The germline V gene has CDR1 SNHLY and CDR2 FYNNEI. Deletions cut 6 bases from V and 7 bases from J, with 19 bases between.

The gene calls are TRBV10-3 and TRBJ2-1; D may correspond to TRBD1 or TRBD2 (5 bases each). Germline assignment: CDR1 ENHRY and CDR2 SYGVKD. CDR3 length equals 14 residues. V was cut by 6 bases and J by 3 bases, with 12 bases left in between. The CDR3 is CAISPGTGYNEQFF. The CDR3 region has the DNA TGTGCCATCAGCCCCGGGACGGGCTACAATGAGCAGTTCTTC.

The rearrangement joins TRBV6-5 to TRBJ2-7; D might be TRBD1 or TRBD2, each matching 6 bases. From germline, CDR1 is MNHEY and CDR2 SVGAGI. Trimming took 9 bases from V and 0 from J, leaving 18 bases between them. The CDR3 contains 15 residues. CDR3 loop: CASEYGGLSSYEQYV. The CDR3 DNA sequence: TGTGCCAGTGAATACGGGGGCCTTAGCTCCTACGAGCAGTACGTC.

V and J are TRBV6-5 and TRBJ2-7; 10 bases are shared with TRBD1. Trimming cost V 8 bases and J 4 bases; bases outside gene matches: 8. The CDR3 contains 14 residues. The germline V gene encodes CDR1 MNHEY and CDR2 SVGAGI. CDR3 region: CASLTGQGSYEQYF. DNA of the CDR3: TGTGCCAGCCTAACGGGACAGGGGTCTTACGAGCAGTACTTC.

The rearrangement links TRBV7-8 to TRBJ2-7; 8 bases agree with TRBD1. Losses at the gene ends were 1 base for V and 5 bases for J; bases not matched to a gene: 4. Germline loops: CDR1 SGHVS, CDR2 FQNEAQ. The length of the CDR3 is 14 residues. CDR3 residues: CASSLVGTGDEQYV. DNA of the CDR3: TGTGCCAGCAGCTTAGTCGGGACAGGAGACGAGCAGTACGTC.

This rearrangement joins TRBV11-3 to TRBJ1-2; D unclear. CDR3 length equals 11 residues. Looked up from germline, CDR1 is SGHNT and CDR2 is YENEEA. V lost 5 bases and J lost 5, with 6 bases in between. The CDR3 sequence: CASSSGYGYTF. The CDR3 DNA reads TGTGCCAGCAGCAGCGGTTATGGCTACACCTTC.

The J gene is TRBJ2-7, the V gene TRBV29-1; tentatively, D is TRBD2 (5 bases). Germline loops: CDR1 SQVTM, CDR2 ANQGSEA. CDR3 size: 12 residues. Trimming cost V 4 bases and J 4 bases, with 11 bases left between them. CDR3 nucleotides: TGCAGCGTTGTAGAGGGTATTTACGAGCAGTACTTC. Its protein is CSVVEGIYEQYF.

The rearrangement links TRBV6-2 or TRBV6-3 to TRBJ1-1; D unclear. V shed 4 bases and J shed 1 base, with 10 bases lying between them. The CDR3 consists of 14 residues. CDR1 is MNHEY, CDR2 SVGEGT, per germline. The DNA of the CDR3 is TGTGCCAGCAGTTGGACGGTATCGAACACTGAAGCTTTCTTT. This codes for CASSWTVSNTEAFF.

The chain carries TRBV3-1 (or the pseudogene TRBV3-2) and TRBJ1-6; no reliable D call. V was clipped by 0 bases and J by 14 bases, with 14 bases between them. This CDR3 spans 14 amino acids. CDR1 is LGHDT, CDR2 YNNKEL, per germline (reference sequence). The CDR3 DNA reads TGTGCCAGCAGCCAAGATGAGAGTGCCCGCACCCTCCACTTT. Translated, it gives CASSQDESARTLHF.

This clone was seen many times. V is TRBV6-4 and J is TRBJ2-7; D not certain. Germline-derived CDR1 and CDR2 are MRHNA and SNTAGT. The CDR3 consists of 11 residues. The germline V and J ends were trimmed by 6 bases and 4 bases, with 7 bases remaining between them. DNA for the CDR3: TGTGCCAGCAGACCCGCTTACGAGCAGTACGTC. Translated, it gives CASRPAYEQYV.

This chain's CDR3 is CASSQGRVRLAGGKGIGEQYF. The CDR3 DNA sequence: TGCGCCAGCAGCCAAGGCAGGGTGAGACTAGCGGGAGGTAAAGGGATTGGCGAGCAGTACTTC. The rearrangement uses TRBV4-1 and TRBJ2-7; 13 bases align to TRBD2. Trimming cost V 1 base and J 6 bases; bases outside gene matches: 21. Germline values: CDR1 MGHRA, CDR2 YSYEKL. This CDR3 has 21 residues.

This chain joins TRBV14 and TRBJ1-5, with TRBD1 identical over 9 bases. The ends lost 2 bases at V and 0 bases at J; junction bases unmatched: 14. Germline V lookup: CDR1 SGHDN, CDR2 FVKESK. This CDR3 has 20 residues. The CDR3 sequence: CASSQWLQGASVSSNQPQHF. DNA for the CDR3: TGTGCCAGCAGCCAATGGCTACAGGGGGCATCTGTGAGTAGCAATCAGCCCCAGCATTTT. Drawing the rest from reference TRBV14 and TRBJ1-5, the complete variable domain is EAGVTQFPSHSVIEKGQTVTLRCDPISGHDNLYWYRRVMGKEIKFLLHFVKESKQDESGMPNNRFLAERTGGTYSTLKVQPAELEDSGVYFCASSQWLQGASVSSNQPQHFGDGTRLSIL.

The gene calls are TRBV7-3 and TRBJ2-1; TRBD1 might be the D (5 bases). Per the germline V gene, CDR1 is SGHTA and CDR2 is FQGTGA. This CDR3 has 15 residues. Trimming pared 2 bases from V and 2 bases from J, leaving 10 bases between. This CDR3 is CASSLQGSPYNEQFF. CDR3 coding DNA: TGTGCCAGCAGCTTACAGGGATCCCCCTACAATGAGCAGTTCTTC.

The rearrangement uses TRBV10-3 and TRBJ1-4; 10 nucleotides align to TRBD1. In germline, CDR1 is ENHRY, CDR2 SYGVKD. J was trimmed by 6 bases and V by 6 bases; bases with no gene match: 4. The CDR3 consists of 14 residues. Here the CDR3 DNA reads TGTGCCATCAGACCCGGGACAGGGGATGAAAAACTGTTTTTT. Its protein is CAIRPGTGDEKLFF.

The chain recombines TRBV18 with TRBJ2-2, with a possible D match to TRBD2 (5 bases). V lost 2 bases and J 3 bases, leaving 7 bases between the germline ends. Germline CDR1 KGHSH, CDR2 LQKENI. This CDR3 region has 14 residues. The CDR3 DNA is TGTGCCAGCTCACCAGCGGGTGACACCGGGGAGCTGTTTTTT. It translates to CASSPAGDTGELFF.

The chain joins TRBV28 to TRBJ1-5, with D perhaps matching TRBD1 (6 bases). The germline CDR1 and CDR2 sequences are MDHEN and SYDVKM. This CDR3 is 16 amino acids long. Trimming removed 5 bases from V and 2 bases from J, with 16 bases in between. Written as DNA, the CDR3 is TGTGCCAGCAGTGCCAACAGGGTTGGCGGCAATCAGCCCCAGCATTTT. Translation: CASSANRVGGNQPQHF.

This chain connects TRBV7-9 to TRBJ2-1; the D is unclear. Trimming cost V 2 bases and J 7 bases, with 9 bases left between them. This CDR3 has 13 amino acids. Germline CDR1 SEHNR, CDR2 FQNEAQ (reference sequence). In DNA, the CDR3 is TGTGCCAGCAGCTTATCGTCGGAAAATGAGCAGTTCTTC. This gives the protein CASSLSSENEQFF.

The V call is TRBV3-1 (or the pseudogene TRBV3-2), the J call TRBJ1-4; 7 bases line up with TRBD1. The CDR3 has 16 amino acids. Looked up from germline, CDR1 is LGHDT and CDR2 is YNNKEL (reference sequence). Germline trimming cut 4 bases from V and 4 bases from J; bases unmatched to any gene: 9. The CDR3 here is CASSRRLGQNNEKLFF. The CDR3, as DNA: TGTGCCAGCAGCCGTCGACTGGGACAGAATAATGAAAAACTGTTTTTT.